The 10 T cell receptor beta chains below all came from one sample that was sequenced in a study of PD-L1 blockade in urothelial cancer. Sequencing used immunoSEQ multiplex PCR; TCRdb keeps in-frame clones, though not all of them. The data contain 45,000 to 65,000 clones, 85% of them singletons. The time point: pretreatment peripheral blood. Source: PBMCs, taken around atezolizumab (anti-PD-L1) treatment. The receptor set was obtained from a man in his sixties or seventies with urothelial cancer.

This chain connects TRBV9 to TRBJ2-1, with 7 bases fitting TRBD1. The CDR3 contains 16 residues. J was trimmed by 5 bases and V by 1 base; bases with no gene match: 9. Germline-derived CDR1 and CDR2 are SGDLS and YYNGEE. The CDR3 is CASSVSSGGDDNEQFF. The CDR3, as DNA: TGTGCCAGCAGCGTAAGCTCAGGGGGTGACGACAATGAGCAGTTCTTC.

The chain recombines TRBV27 with TRBJ2-7, with D possibly TRBD2 on 6 matching bases. Germline CDR1 reads MNHEY; CDR2 reads SMNVEV (reference sequence). Trimming stripped 0 bases from V and 0 bases from J, with 12 bases between. This CDR3 comprises 16 residues. Here the CDR3 reads CASSLSLGDFSYEQYF. The CDR3 DNA sequence: TGTGCCAGCAGTTTATCATTGGGGGACTTCTCCTACGAGCAGTACTTC.

V gene TRBV7-9 combines with J gene TRBJ2-7; D might be TRBD1 (6 bases). CDR1 and CDR2 from the germline V gene are SEHNR and FQNEAQ (reference sequence). The CDR3 length is 14 residues. V was clipped by 5 bases and J by 6 bases, with 17 bases between them. CDR3: CASSKLQGQSEQYF. CDR3 DNA: TGTGCCAGCAGCAAGCTACAGGGTCAGAGCGAGCAGTACTTC.

CDR3 residues: CASSAGDLETQYF. The CDR3 DNA reads as TGCGCCAGCAGTGCGGGGGACTTGGAGACCCAGTACTTC. The V call is TRBV10-1, the J call TRBJ2-5; TRBD2 is a possible D gene (6 bases). The CDR3 is 13 amino acids. V dropped 4 bases and J dropped 5 bases, with 11 bases sitting between them. Germline loops: CDR1 WNHNN, CDR2 SYGVQD (reference sequence).

V gene TRBV11-2 combines with J gene TRBJ2-1, with 9 positions matching TRBD2. This CDR3 has 17 residues. V was pared by 5 bases and J by 1 base, with 9 bases of the junction left unmatched. CDR1 and CDR2 (germline): SGHAT, FQNNGV. The CDR3 sequence is CASSPTSSGSSYNEQFF. DNA of the CDR3: TGTGCCAGCAGCCCTACTAGTAGCGGGAGTTCCTACAATGAGCAGTTCTTC.

The V gene is TRBV11-2, the J gene TRBJ2-1; 10 bases align to TRBD1. Germline lookup yields CDR1 SGHAT and CDR2 FQNNGV. The CDR3 length is 16 residues. V was pared by 5 bases and J by 6 bases, with 10 bases of the junction left unmatched. The CDR3 spells CASSLRTGGVGNEQFF. DNA of the CDR3: TGTGCCAGCAGCCTTCGGACAGGGGGAGTGGGCAATGAGCAGTTCTTC.

This clone was found once. The chain uses TRBV7-6 and TRBJ2-5, with D perhaps matching TRBD1 (5 bases). Deletions cut 5 bases from V and 1 base from J, with 14 bases between. CDR3 length: 15 residues. Germline V CDR1 and CDR2: SGHVS, FNYEAQ. Here the CDR3 DNA reads TGTGCCAGCAGCCCCACTTTAGGGGCCCAAGAGACCCAGTACTTC. Protein: CASSPTLGAQETQYF. Together with reference TRBV7-6 and TRBJ2-5, the CDR3 gives the full variable domain: GAGVSQSPRYKVTKRGQDVALRCDPISGHVSLYWYRQALGQGPEFLTYFNYEAQQDKSGLPNDRFSAERPEGSISTLTIQRTEQRDSAMYRCASSPTLGAQETQYFGPGTRLLVL.

This rearrangement joins TRBV28 to TRBJ1-1, with D perhaps matching TRBD1 (5 bases). With 7 bases removed from V and 4 bases from J, the gap between germline ends came to 13 bases. This CDR3 region has 13 residues. The V gene's germline CDR1 is MDHEN and CDR2 SYDVKM. Here the CDR3 reads CASISGGSTEAFF. The CDR3 bases are TGTGCCAGCATCTCCGGGGGAAGCACTGAAGCTTTCTTT. Filled out from reference TRBV28 and TRBJ1-1, the complete variable domain reads DVKVTQSSRYLVKRTGEKVFLECVQDMDHENMFWYRQDPGLGLRLIYFSYDVKMKEKGDIPEGYSVSREKKERFSLILESASTNQTSMYLCASISGGSTEAFFGQGTRLTVV.

This clone occurred a few times. The rearrangement uses TRBV12-5 and TRBJ1-5; D call uncertain. Per the germline V gene, CDR1 is LGHNT and CDR2 is FRNRAP. V lost 5 bases, J lost 8 bases, and 10 bases lay in between. The CDR3 is 12 amino acids. The CDR3 DNA follows: TGTGCTAGTGGTCGAACCCGGGAGCCCCAGCATTTT. Its protein is CASGRTREPQHF.

The CDR3 protein is CASSPGQGVYGYTF. For the CDR3, the DNA is TGTGCCAGCTCCCCGGGACAGGGGGTTTATGGCTACACCTTC. This sequence joins TRBV18 and TRBJ1-2; 11 bases match TRBD1. Looked up from germline, CDR1 is KGHSH and CDR2 is LQKENI. V was clipped by 6 bases and J by 5 bases; unmatched bases: 5. The CDR3 sequence is 14 residues long.